A selection of T cell receptor beta chains follows, all from one sample in a study of vaccination effects on CD4 cells after COVID-19. Their cognate antigens are unknown. Sequencing used immunoSEQ multiplex PCR; TCRdb keeps in-frame clones, though not all of them. The sample has fewer than 60,000 clones, 65% to 80% seen once; the top ten hold 4.5% to 7%. Material: CD4+ T cells from PBMCs cultured with HIV peptides, obtained before COVID-19 vaccination. These receptors all stem from a human donor who had a prior SARS-CoV-2 infection. The CDR3 runs from the conserved cysteine through the conserved F or W. D genes are given only for firm matches. The size entry is marked missing in some rows and otherwise reads once, few, many or a size class.

clone size	V gene	D gene	J gene	CDR3 DNA	CDR3 protein
few	TRBV18	.	TRBJ1-5	TGTGCCAGCTCACCAGGGGGTCAGCCCCAGCATTTT	CASSPGGQPQHF
.	TRBV5-1	.	TRBJ2-2	TGCGCCAGCAGCCTCGACAGGCCCACCGGGGAGCTGTTTTTT	CASSLDRPTGELFF
once	TRBV7-2	.	TRBJ1-5	TGTGCCAGCAGCCGGAGCAATCAGCCCCAGCATTTT	CASSRSNQPQHF
.	TRBV11-1	.	TRBJ2-7	TGTGCCAGCAGCAGGGGTTCCTACGAGCAGTACTTC	CASSRGSYEQYF
once	TRBV30	.	TRBJ2-7	TGTGCCTGGAGCAGCTCGGTCGAGCAGTACTTC	CAWSSSVEQYF
.	TRBV12-3/TRBV12-4	.	TRBJ2-5	TGTGCCAGCAGCACAGGGCTCCAAGAGACCCAGTACTTC	CASSTGLQETQYF
.	TRBV4-1	.	TRBJ1-2	TGCGCCAGCAGCCAAAATGTAAAAGGACAGCAAAACTATGGCTACACCTTC	CASSQNVKGQQNYGYTF
.	TRBV29-1	TRBD2	TRBJ2-3	TGCAGCGCGGGGACTAGCGGTAGAGATACGCAGTATTTT	CSAGTSGRDTQYF
medium-sized	TRBV11-3	.	TRBJ2-2	TGTGCCAGCAGCTTTAGGACAGCGAACACCGGGGAGCTGTTTTTT	CASSFRTANTGELFF
.	TRBV9	.	TRBJ1-2	TGTGCCAGCAGCAAGGACAGTTTCTATGGCTACACCTTC	CASSKDSFYGYTF
.	TRBV9	TRBD1	TRBJ1-3	TGTGCCAGCAGCTCCAGGGGGCCTGGAAACACCATATATTTT	CASSSRGPGNTIYF
.	TRBV11-3	.	TRBJ2-1	TGTGCCAGCAGCGATGGAGTTGAGCAGTTCTTC	CASSDGVEQFF
.	TRBV12-3/TRBV12-4	.	TRBJ1-2	TGTGCCAGCAGTTTCTCTACACACTATGGCTACACCTTC	CASSFSTHYGYTF
once	TRBV7-9	TRBD1	TRBJ1-2	TGTGCCAGCCGAGACCAGAGACAGGGGGCTAACTATGGCTACACCTTC	CASRDQRQGANYGYTF
.	TRBV7-3	.	TRBJ2-7	TGTGCCAGCAGCTTAGACGGGAACTCCTACGAGCAGTACTTC	CASSLDGNSYEQYF
.	TRBV4-2	TRBD1	TRBJ1-1	TGTGCCAGCAGCCAAGTGGGCCAGGGGGTCGTAGCTTTCTTT	CASSQVGQGVVAFF
.	TRBV7-6	.	TRBJ2-1	TGTGCCAGCAGCTTCGGTCCGCTCTCCTACAATGAGCAGTTCTTC	CASSFGPLSYNEQFF
.	TRBV6-5	.	TRBJ1-5	TGTGCCAGCAGACCGGGACCCTATCCCAATCAGCCCCAGCATTTT	CASRPGPYPNQPQHF
.	TRBV5-1	TRBD1	TRBJ2-1	TGCGCCAGCTCCAGACAGGGATACAATGAGCAGTTCTTC	CASSRQGYNEQFF
.	TRBV5-5	.	TRBJ1-2	TGTGCCAGCAGCTTGAACCCGGGATCAGGCTATGGCTACACCTTC	CASSLNPGSGYGYTF
.	TRBV7-2	.	TRBJ1-4	TGTGCCAGCAGCTTAATGACAACCACGGAAAAACTGTTTTTT	CASSLMTTTEKLFF
.	TRBV6-5	.	TRBJ1-2	TGTGCCGCCCGGGGGAGCGACTATGGCTACACCTTC	CAARGSDYGYTF
once	TRBV24-1	.	TRBJ2-3	TGTGCCACCAGTGACCCTGGGAGGACCAGCACAGATACGCAGTATTTT	CATSDPGRTSTDTQYF
.	TRBV7-3	TRBD1	TRBJ1-2	TGTGCCAGCAGCCCATCCGGGACAGGGGTCGGCTACACCTTC	CASSPSGTGVGYTF
.	TRBV18	.	TRBJ1-1	TGTGCCAGCTCCCCATCTGGTTTCGTGACTGAAGCTTTCTTT	CASSPSGFVTEAFF
.	TRBV5-4	.	TRBJ1-5	TGTGCCAGCAGCTTTACGCCCGGTTGTGGGAGCAATCAGCCCCAGCATTTT	CASSFTPGCGSNQPQHF
few	TRBV18	TRBD2	TRBJ2-1	TGTGCCAGCTCACCACCGTCGAGCGGGGGGTCCGGAGAGCAGTTCTTC	CASSPPSSGGSGEQFF
.	TRBV5-6	.	TRBJ2-5	TGTGCCAGCAGCCCCCGGGGCCGGGGTCAAGAGACCCAGTACTTC	CASSPRGRGQETQYF
.	TRBV3-1/TRBV3-2	.	TRBJ1-1	TGTGCCAGCAGCCCCTTAATTAGGGTCGTTTGGATGAACACTGAAGCTTTCTTT	CASSPLIRVVWMNTEAFF
.	TRBV28	.	TRBJ1-1	TGTGCCAGCAGTTTACTTGGGACTGAAGCTTTCTTT	CASSLLGTEAFF
once	TRBV6-5	.	TRBJ2-7	TGTGCCAGCAGTTACGGTGCCTCGTACGAGCAGTACTTC	CASSYGASYEQYF
.	TRBV9	TRBD2	TRBJ2-1	TGTGCCAGCAGCGTAGGTCTAGCGGGAGGGCCCCGTTACAATGAGCAGTTCTTC	CASSVGLAGGPRYNEQFF
.	TRBV5-8	TRBD1	TRBJ1-5	TGTGCCAGCAGCTTGTGGGACAGCCTTAATCAGCCCCAGCATTTT	CASSLWDSLNQPQHF
.	TRBV7-2	TRBD2	TRBJ2-1	TGTGCCAGCAGCTTAACTAGCGGGGGCTACAATGAGCAGTTCTTC	CASSLTSGGYNEQFF
once	TRBV9	.	TRBJ1-2	TGTGCCAGCAGTGCCCTGGTGGCGAGAGACTATGGCTACACCTTC	CASSALVARDYGYTF
.	TRBV19	.	TRBJ2-2	TGTGCCAGTAGTAACCCCAGAGGGGAGGACACCGGGGAGCTGTTTTTT	CASSNPRGEDTGELFF
.	TRBV7-9	.	TRBJ1-3	TGTGCCAGCAGTCCACCGGGAAACTCTGGAAACACCATATATTTT	CASSPPGNSGNTIYF
.	TRBV7-6	.	TRBJ2-5	TGTGCCAGCAGCTCGATTGAGGGGGGCCAAGAGACCCAGTACTTC	CASSSIEGGQETQYF
.	TRBV11-3	.	TRBJ2-2	TGTGCCAGCAGCTTTAATCCGTACGGGGAGCTGTTTTTT	CASSFNPYGELFF
few	TRBV2	.	TRBJ2-1	TGTGCCAGCAGTGTGTTTTACCGATACAATGAGCAGTTCTTC	CASSVFYRYNEQFF
.	TRBV23-1	TRBD2	TRBJ2-7	TGCGCCAGCAGTCAACCGGGACTAGCGGGAGATCAGAGCTGGACCCAGGGCTACGAGCAGTACTTC	CASSQPGLAGDQSWTQGYEQYF
.	TRBV15	.	TRBJ2-2	TGTGCCACCAGCAGAGGCCAGAGGGGCAGGGATAACACCGGGGAGCTGTTTTTT	CATSRGQRGRDNTGELFF
.	TRBV11-3	TRBD1	TRBJ2-1	TGTGCCAGCAGCTTCGGACAGGGAAGGAACAATGAGCAGTTCTTC	CASSFGQGRNNEQFF
.	TRBV6-1	.	TRBJ1-1	TGTGCCAGCAGTGTTTCCTCAGTGGCGGACGCGTATCGGGGAGGCACTGAAGCTTTCTTT	CASSVSSVADAYRGGTEAFF
.	TRBV5-1	.	TRBJ1-1	TGCGCCAGCAGCTTAAATCAGAACACTGAAGCTTTCTTT	CASSLNQNTEAFF
.	TRBV19	TRBD2	TRBJ2-6	TGTGCCAGCAAGCGGGGGGGGTTCGCTGGGGCCAACGTCCTGACTTTC	CASKRGGFAGANVLTF